These T cell receptor beta chains were read from a single sample in a study of response to subunit inactivated influenza vaccine. TCRdb recomputed calls from the RT-PCR reads with MiXCR, one row per CDR3 protein. The sample yields about 570,000 distinct CDR3 sequences, about an eighth seen once. The material was PBMCs from blood, obtained on the day of vaccination. These receptors were obtained from a middle-aged man who received an inactivated influenza vaccine. The CDR3 runs from the conserved cysteine through the conserved F or W. D genes are given only for firm matches. Some rows mark clone size as missing; the rest say once, few, many or name a class of expanded clone.

size	J	V	D	CDR3	DNA
.	TRBJ2-2	TRBV4-3	.	CASSQGQENTGELFF	TGCGCCAGCAGCCAAGGACAGGAGAACACCGGGGAGCTGTTTTTT
few	TRBJ1-4	TRBV5-6	.	CASSLEATNEKLFF	TGTGCCAGCAGCTTGGAAGCAACTAATGAAAAACTGTTTTTT
.	TRBJ2-4	TRBV19	.	CASIVRFLAKNIQYF	TGTGCCAGTATTGTCCGGTTTCTAGCCAAAAACATTCAGTACTTC
.	TRBJ1-1	TRBV27	.	CASSPAYEAFF	TGTGCCAGCAGCCCTGCTTATGAAGCTTTCTTT
.	TRBJ2-3	TRBV5-1	.	CASSLGRITDTQYF	TGCGCCAGCAGCCTGGGACGAATCACAGATACGCAGTATTTT
.	TRBJ1-1	TRBV7-9	TRBD1	CASSLSDRGIAEAFF	TGTGCCAGCAGCCTCTCCGACAGGGGTATTGCTGAAGCTTTCTTT
few	TRBJ2-1	TRBV5-6	TRBD1	CASSHGTGGFEQFF	TGTGCCAGCAGCCACGGGACAGGGGGCTTTGAGCAGTTCTTC
many	TRBJ2-1	TRBV4-3	.	CASSQDYRADEQFF	TGCGCCAGCAGCCAAGACTACCGAGCCGATGAGCAGTTCTTC
.	TRBJ1-3	TRBV9	.	CASSAGGGLGNTIYF	TGTGCCAGCAGCGCCGGGGGGGGTCTCGGAAACACCATATATTTT
few	TRBJ2-3	TRBV27	.	CATGSNQADTQYF	TGTGCGACCGGGAGCAATCAGGCAGATACGCAGTATTTT
.	TRBJ2-5	TRBV30	.	CAWSVFWREETQYF	TGTGCCTGGAGTGTATTCTGGCGGGAAGAGACCCAGTACTTC
few	TRBJ1-5	TRBV12-3/TRBV12-4	.	CASSGWTDSNQPQHF	TGTGCCAGCAGTGGATGGACAGATAGCAATCAGCCCCAGCATTTT
.	TRBJ2-7	TRBV4-2	TRBD2	CASSQDGAGVGEQYF	TGTGCCAGCAGCCAAGACGGAGCGGGAGTCGGGGAGCAGTACTTC
few	TRBJ2-3	TRBV4-3	.	CASSQDVSRDTQYF	TGCGCCAGCAGCCAAGATGTGTCCCGGGATACGCAGTATTTT
.	TRBJ2-7	TRBV18	TRBD1	CASSPAGGNVQYF	TGTGCCAGCTCACCGGCAGGGGGCAATGTGCAGTACTTC
.	TRBJ2-7	TRBV12-3/TRBV12-4	.	CASSSHRGSPYEQYF	TGTGCCAGCAGTTCCCATCGGGGCTCGCCCTACGAGCAGTACTTC
many	TRBJ1-5	TRBV6-2/TRBV6-3	.	CASSYFGDGQPQHF	TGTGCCAGCAGTTACTTTGGGGATGGGCAGCCCCAGCATTTT
many	TRBJ1-1	TRBV27	.	CASSPTVATMNTEAFF	TGTGCCAGCAGCCCCACCGTAGCGACGATGAACACTGAAGCTTTCTTT
few	TRBJ1-3	TRBV12-3/TRBV12-4	.	CASSFSNGNTIYF	TGTGCCAGCAGTTTTAGTAATGGAAACACCATATATTTT
few	TRBJ2-1	TRBV29-1	TRBD2	CSVAGSGGYEQFF	TGCAGCGTTGCCGGGAGCGGGGGGTATGAGCAGTTCTTC
few	TRBJ1-4	TRBV30	.	CAGSTGEKLFF	TGTGCCGGATCTACAGGTGAAAAACTGTTTTTT
few	TRBJ1-2	TRBV7-9	TRBD1	CASSLAGTEANYGYTF	TGTGCCAGCAGCTTAGCCGGGACAGAAGCTAACTATGGCTACACCTTC
many	TRBJ2-2	TRBV29-1	.	CSVERGVGTGELFF	TGCAGCGTTGAAAGAGGGGTTGGCACCGGGGAGCTGTTTTTT
few	TRBJ2-3	TRBV28	.	CASSSPGELTDTQYF	TGTGCCAGCAGTTCTCCCGGGGAGCTCACAGATACGCAGTATTTT
few	TRBJ1-5	TRBV12-3/TRBV12-4	TRBD1	CASSKSGGLSNQPQHF	TGTGCCAGCAGTAAGTCAGGGGGCCTTAGCAATCAGCCCCAGCATTTT
few	TRBJ2-3	TRBV20-1	TRBD2	CSARDFLGLADTDTQYF	TGCAGTGCTAGAGATTTTCTGGGCCTAGCGGACACAGATACGCAGTATTTT